This entry lists 25 T cell receptor beta chains sequenced from one sample in a study of T cell responses to AZD1222 COVID-19 vaccine. The repertoire was sequenced with immunoSEQ multiplex PCR; TCRdb's copy has only in-frame clones and lacks some. The data contain 60,000 to 85,000 clones, 88% of them seen just once; the ten biggest clones take up more than 4.5%. The source material was peripheral blood, sampled 28 days after the second dose of the MenACWY control vaccine. All receptors derive from an adult who received the MenACWY meningococcal vaccine as a control.

The gene calls are TRBV11-2 and TRBJ2-4; TRBD2 aligns across 7 bases. J was trimmed by 8 bases and V by 7 bases; bases with no gene match: 8. CDR1 and CDR2 (germline): SGHAT, FQNNGV. The CDR3 loop spans 13 amino acids. CDR3 in DNA: TGTGCCAGCACCCCTAGCGGTTTTGACATTCAGTACTTC. Translation gives CASTPSGFDIQYF.

CDR3 amino acids: CASSIQGSGNTIYF. The CDR3 coding sequence is TGTGCCAGCAGCATACAAGGCTCTGGAAACACCATATATTTT. The V call is TRBV5-4, the J call TRBJ1-3; D gene uncertain. CDR3 length: 14 residues. Germline loops: CDR1 SGHNT, CDR2 YYREEE (reference sequence). Trimming took 4 bases from V and 0 from J, leaving 8 bases between them. Full variable domain (remainder filled in from reference TRBV5-4 and TRBJ1-3): ETGVTQSPTHLIKTRGQQVTLRCSSQSGHNTVSWYQQALGQGPQFIFQYYREEENGRGNFPPRFSGLQFPNYSSELNVNALELDDSALYLCASSIQGSGNTIYFGEGSWLTVV.

The genes are TRBV7-2 and TRBJ2-7; D not resolved. The germline V and J ends were trimmed by 0 bases and 2 bases, with 8 bases remaining between them. There are 14 residues in the CDR3. Per the germline V gene, CDR1 is SGHTA and CDR2 is FQGNSA. The CDR3 DNA is TGTGCCAGCAGCTTAGCCGCAGGAGCCTACGAGCAGTACTTC. Its protein is CASSLAAGAYEQYF.

This rearrangement joins TRBV9 to TRBJ2-6; D ambiguous. The CDR3 has 13 residues. Trimming shortened V by 5 bases and J by 0 bases, and 3 bases separated the two germline ends. The germline gives CDR1 SGDLS, CDR2 YYNGEE. The CDR3: CASRASGANVLTF. CDR3 coding DNA: TGTGCCAGCAGGGCCTCTGGGGCCAACGTCCTGACTTTC.

The chain joins TRBV18 to TRBJ2-5; 8 bases are shared with TRBD1. CDR3 size: 14 residues. The ends lost 5 bases at V and 1 base at J; junction bases unmatched: 3. From germline, CDR1 is KGHSH and CDR2 LQKENI. This CDR3 reads CASSSGQAQETQYF. In nucleotides, the CDR3 is TGTGCCAGCTCATCGGGACAGGCCCAAGAGACCCAGTACTTC.

The V call is TRBV6-2 or TRBV6-3, the J call TRBJ1-5; D uncertain. CDR1 MNHEY and CDR2 SVGEGT come from the germline V gene. The CDR3 extends over 15 amino acids. Deletions cut 0 bases from V and 3 bases from J, with 9 bases between. This CDR3 is CASSYSRTVNQPQHF. The CDR3 bases are TGTGCCAGCAGTTACTCGCGAACAGTCAATCAGCCCCAGCATTTT.

The chain recombines TRBV19 with TRBJ2-7; 7 bases agree with TRBD2. CDR3 length equals 12 residues. Losses at the gene ends were 7 bases for V and 10 bases for J; bases not matched to a gene: 10. Germline-derived CDR1 and CDR2 are LNHDA and SQIVND (reference sequence). The DNA for the CDR3 is TGTGCCAGTACTTCCCCGGGGGGAAACCAGTACTTC. This codes for CASTSPGGNQYF.

This chain joins TRBV2 and TRBJ1-6; tentatively, D is TRBD1 (5 bases). V shed 7 bases and J shed 6 bases, with 13 bases lying between them. CDR3 length: 14 residues. Germline V gene sequence: CDR1 SNHLY, CDR2 FYNNEI. In DNA form, the CDR3 reads TGTGCCAGCAACAGAGACAGCCTTAATTCACCCCTCCACTTT. Its translation: CASNRDSLNSPLHF.

The CDR3 DNA follows: TGCGCCAGCAGCCCCCGGAGACAGGGGATGACAGATACGCAGTATTTT. Translating it yields CASSPRRQGMTDTQYF. V is TRBV5-1 and J is TRBJ2-3, with TRBD1 matching 8 bases. Germline V lookup: CDR1 SGHRS, CDR2 YFSETQ. This CDR3 has 16 amino acids. The ends lost 4 bases at V and 3 bases at J; junction bases unmatched: 10.

V is TRBV6-5 and J is TRBJ2-7; D gene uncertain. V was pared by 2 bases and J by 3 bases, with 11 bases between. The CDR3 sequence is 14 residues long. Germline CDR1 is MNHEY and CDR2 is SVGAGI. The CDR3 sequence is CASSYEASNYEQYF. In DNA, the CDR3 is TGTGCCAGCAGTTACGAGGCCAGCAACTACGAGCAGTACTTC.

The chain employs TRBV10-3 and TRBJ2-2; D ambiguous. V shed 5 bases and J shed 3 bases, with 7 bases lying between them. Germline V gene lookup returns CDR1 ENHRY and CDR2 SYGVKD. The CDR3 is made up of 13 amino acids. Here the CDR3 reads CAISKTDTGELFF. In DNA, the CDR3 is TGTGCCATCAGTAAAACAGACACCGGGGAGCTGTTTTTT.

The chain uses TRBV16 and TRBJ2-7; tentative D call: TRBD2 (5 bases). Germline V gene lookup returns CDR1 KGHSY and CDR2 FQNENV. Trimming left V 0 bases short and J 7 bases short, with 7 bases between. This CDR3 region has 12 residues. The CDR3 DNA is TGTGCCAGCAGCCAATCACGGAGGGAGCAGTACTTC. Translation gives CASSQSRREQYF. The entire variable domain, with the rest obtained from reference TRBV16 and TRBJ2-7, is as follows: GEEVAQTPKHLVRGEGQKAKLYCAPIKGHSYVFWYQQVLKNEFKFLISFQNENVFDETGMPKERFSAKCLPNSPCSLEIQATKLEDSAVYFCASSQSRREQYFGPGTRLTVT.

CDR3 sequence (DNA): TGTGCCAGCAGACCCGGGACAGCCAAAAACATTCAGTACTTC. The encoded protein is CASRPGTAKNIQYF. The chain joins TRBV6-6 to TRBJ2-4; either TRBD1 or TRBD2 may fit D (5 bases each). The CDR3 totals 14 residues. CDR1 and CDR2 from the germline V gene are MNHNY and SVGAGI (reference sequence). The germline V and J ends were trimmed by 6 bases and 0 bases, with 9 bases remaining between them.

There are a few counts of this clone. This chain connects TRBV6-5 to TRBJ1-1, with TRBD1 as a possible D gene (5 bases). V lost 5 bases and J 3 bases, leaving 10 bases between the germline ends. Germline loops: CDR1 MNHEY, CDR2 SVGAGI. CDR3 length: 13 residues. This chain's CDR3 is CASSIRQYTEAFF. The CDR3 coding sequence is TGTGCCAGCAGTATACGACAGTACACTGAAGCTTTCTTT.

The J gene is TRBJ1-4, the V gene TRBV18; TRBD1 aligns across 9 bases. V was pared by 7 bases and J by 4 bases, with 4 bases of the junction left unmatched. The V gene's germline CDR1 is KGHSH and CDR2 LQKENI. This CDR3 region has 14 residues. The CDR3 DNA is TGTGCCAGCTACCCGACAGGGGGTAATGAAAAACTGTTTTTT. This sequence encodes CASYPTGGNEKLFF.

The CDR3 DNA sequence: TGTGCCAGCAGTCAAATTAGGACAGATACGCAGTATTTT. Translated, it gives CASSQIRTDTQYF. V usage is TRBV6-5 and J usage is TRBJ2-3; unclear D gene. This CDR3 contains 13 residues. Between the trimmed V and J ends, which lost 5 bases and 3 bases, there was a span of 9 bases. CDR1 and CDR2 from the germline V gene are MNHEY and SVGAGI.

The chain uses TRBV19 and TRBJ2-2; D is uncertain. The CDR3 runs 14 residues. The germline V gene has CDR1 LNHDA and CDR2 SQIVND (reference sequence). The V gene lost 10 bases and the J gene lost 0 bases, with 12 bases spanning the gap. Here the CDR3 reads CATTTVTNTGELFF. The CDR3 coding sequence is TGTGCCACTACCACAGTTACGAACACCGGGGAGCTGTTTTTT.

This clone has just one count. V and J are TRBV7-2 and TRBJ1-6; D possibly corresponds to TRBD1 (5 bases). The ends were cut back, 3 bases at V and 7 bases at J, with 13 bases in the middle. Germline V gene data show CDR1 as SGHTA and CDR2 as FQGNSA. This CDR3 contains 15 residues. The CDR3 sequence: CASSLGRRGNSPLHF. The CDR3 DNA follows: TGTGCCAGCAGCTTGGGACGGCGGGGGAATTCACCCCTCCACTTT.

The count of this clone is one. This chain connects TRBV5-5 to TRBJ1-6, with D hard to call. The CDR3 length is 14 residues. Trimming took 1 base from V and 5 from J, leaving 7 bases between them. Germline lookup yields CDR1 SGHKS and CDR2 YYEKEE (reference sequence). CDR3: CASSLRQDNSPLHF. The CDR3 bases are TGTGCCAGCAGCTTGAGGCAGGATAATTCACCCCTCCACTTT.

This clone was detected only once. The J gene is TRBJ1-6, the V gene TRBV3-1 (or the pseudogene TRBV3-2); TRBD1 aligns across 8 bases. The length of the CDR3 is 14 residues. V was clipped by 1 base and J by 9 bases; unmatched bases: 2. Germline CDR1 reads LGHDT; CDR2 reads YNNKEL (reference sequence). CDR3 DNA sequence: TGTGCCAGCAGCCAAGGGACAGGGACTTCACCCCTCCACTTT. Protein product: CASSQGTGTSPLHF.

This chain links TRBV18 with TRBJ1-1, with D perhaps TRBD1 (5 bases). V lost 3 bases and J 2 bases, leaving 13 bases between the germline ends. This CDR3 is built from 15 residues. The V gene's germline CDR1 is KGHSH and CDR2 LQKENI. As DNA, the CDR3 is TGTGCCAGCTCACCCTCGCAGGGTTACAACACTGAAGCTTTCTTT. This encodes CASSPSQGYNTEAFF.

This clone was counted once. V and J are TRBV7-2 and TRBJ1-5; no definite D call. CDR1 and CDR2 from the germline V gene are SGHTA and FQGNSA. This CDR3 is 14 amino acids long. V was trimmed by 5 bases and J by 3 bases, leaving 11 bases between them. The chain's CDR3 is CASSPPGLNQPQHF. The DNA for the CDR3 is TGTGCCAGCAGCCCGCCAGGACTCAATCAGCCCCAGCATTTT.

V gene TRBV9 combines with J gene TRBJ1-1; D is unclear. This CDR3 comprises 14 residues. Germline CDR1 is SGDLS and CDR2 is YYNGEE. The V end was cut by 4 bases, the J end by 4 bases, with 14 bases between. CDR3 DNA sequence: TGTGCCAGCAGCCCTTGGACGGAGGTCACTGAAGCTTTCTTT. Translating gives CASSPWTEVTEAFF.

The V gene is TRBV6-5, the J gene TRBJ2-1, with 7 nucleotides matching TRBD1. CDR1 MNHEY and CDR2 SVGAGI come from the germline V gene. J was trimmed by 2 bases and V by 0 bases; bases with no gene match: 4. The CDR3 spans 16 residues. The CDR3 DNA reads as TGTGCCAGCAGTTACTCGAACAGGGGTGCCTACAATGAGCAGTTCTTC. Protein sequence: CASSYSNRGAYNEQFF.

The chain uses TRBV28 and TRBJ1-2; the D gene is possibly TRBD1 (6 bases). Germline CDR1 MDHEN, CDR2 SYDVKM. V was clipped by 0 bases and J by 2 bases, with 7 bases between them. CDR3 length: 14 residues. CDR3 bases: TGTGCCAGCAGTTTATGGGACAGAAACTATGGCTACACCTTC. It specifies CASSLWDRNYGYTF.